One and the same sample provided the 10 T cell receptor beta chains below, sequenced in a study of cytomegalovirus exposure and HLA in healthy donors. PCR employed 60 Vbeta and 13 Jbeta primers. The table came from immunoSEQ multiplex PCR; TCRdb's copy has only in-frame clones and leaves some out. In the table there are approximately 150,000 clones, 75% of which are singletons. Sequencing input: PBMCs. These receptor sequences come from a man aged 35 to 55 in good health and CMV-seronegative.

The table lists this clone with a count of one. The chain uses TRBV7-8 and TRBJ2-7; D perhaps matches TRBD1 (6 bases). The CDR3 runs 14 residues. Germline CDR1 and CDR2: SGHVS and FQNEAQ. Trimming cost V 5 bases and J 7 bases, with 18 bases left between them. DNA for the CDR3: TGTGCCAGCAGCCTTCGGGACAAAAGTCAGGAGCAGTACTTC. Amino acid sequence: CASSLRDKSQEQYF.

The chain carries TRBV5-1 and TRBJ2-2; 10 positions agree with TRBD1. Trimming at V came to 4 bases and at J to 5 bases, leaving 8 bases not matched to a gene. Germline V CDR1 and CDR2: SGHRS, YFSETQ. This CDR3 comprises 16 residues. The CDR3 reads CASSDGQGVGTGELFF. The CDR3, as DNA: TGCGCCAGCAGCGACGGACAGGGGGTAGGGACCGGGGAGCTGTTTTTT. Full variable domain (remainder filled in from reference TRBV5-1 and TRBJ2-2): KAGVTQTPRYLIKTRGQQVTLSCSPISGHRSVSWYQQTPGQGLQFLFEYFSETQRNKGNFPGRFSGRQFSNSRSEMNVSTLELGDSALYLCASSDGQGVGTGELFFGEGSRLTVL.

As regards this clone: The junction departs from the called germline gene at one end, perhaps through a read error. Here the CDR3 reads CSSSLVGRSSGNTIYF. CDR3 nucleotides: TGTTCCAGCAGCTTAGTGGGCCGCAGCTCTGGAAACACCATATATTTT. The genes are TRBV7-9 and TRBJ1-3, with D hard to call. This CDR3 has 16 residues. Germline assignment: CDR1 SEHNR and CDR2 FQNEAQ (reference sequence).

The V call is TRBV7-2, the J call TRBJ2-5; D unresolved. The CDR3 length is 15 residues. Germline V gene sequence: CDR1 SGHTA, CDR2 FQGNSA. The V end lost 2 bases, the J end lost 2 bases, and 12 bases lay between the germline ends. The CDR3 sequence is CASSLRRTTQETQYF. DNA of the CDR3: TGTGCCAGCAGCTTACGCCGAACTACGCAAGAGACCCAGTACTTC.

V is TRBV19 and J is TRBJ1-5; D is unclear. Germline assignment: CDR1 LNHDA and CDR2 SQIVND (reference sequence). There are 15 residues in the CDR3. Deletions cut 3 bases from V and 2 bases from J, with 11 bases between. The CDR3 spells CASSIQTYGNQPQHF. The CDR3 DNA is TGTGCCAGTAGTATTCAGACATATGGCAATCAGCCCCAGCATTTT.

The chain employs TRBV28 and TRBJ1-1, with D perhaps matching TRBD1 (6 bases). Trimming pared 6 bases from V and 1 base from J, leaving 21 bases between. Germline V gene data show CDR1 as MDHEN and CDR2 as SYDVKM. The CDR3 is 17 amino acids. CDR3 sequence (DNA): TGTGCCAGCAGGGGTATGGGTCAGGGAGGGGGGAACACTGAAGCTTTCTTT. It yields the protein CASRGMGQGGGNTEAFF. Variable domain in full (rest from reference TRBV28 and TRBJ1-1): DVKVTQSSRYLVKRTGEKVFLECVQDMDHENMFWYRQDPGLGLRLIYFSYDVKMKEKGDIPEGYSVSREKKERFSLILESASTNQTSMYLCASRGMGQGGGNTEAFFGQGTRLTVV.

J is TRBJ2-7 and V is TRBV29-1; possible D gene TRBD1, 6 bases. The CDR3 runs to 15 residues. V was trimmed by 0 bases and J by 2 bases, leaving 14 bases between them. In germline, CDR1 is SQVTM, CDR2 ANQGSEA. CDR3 sequence reads: CSVEEAGTPTYEQYF. The CDR3 region has the DNA TGCAGCGTTGAAGAAGCCGGGACACCGACCTACGAGCAGTACTTC.

In this sample, this clone turned up once. The chain has TRBV19 and TRBJ2-7; TRBD1 is a possible D gene (5 bases). Deletions cut 6 bases from V and 5 bases from J, with 17 bases between. The length of the CDR3 is 14 residues. CDR1 and CDR2 from the germline V gene are LNHDA and SQIVND (reference sequence). CDR3: CASRPHNRRNEQYF. CDR3 DNA sequence: TGTGCCAGTAGACCCCATAACAGGCGGAACGAGCAGTACTTC.

This clone was seen more than once but under ten times. V is TRBV6-5 and J is TRBJ2-7; tentatively, D is TRBD2 (5 bases). Germline-derived CDR1 and CDR2 are MNHEY and SVGAGI. The CDR3 covers 11 residues. V lost 4 bases, J lost 6 bases, and 7 bases lay in between. The CDR3, as DNA: TGTGCCAGCAGTTCCGGAGGCGAGCAGTACTTC. Protein: CASSSGGEQYF.

The chain carries TRBV7-9 and TRBJ1-5; D might be TRBD1 (6 bases). The CDR3 sequence is 18 residues long. CDR1 is SEHNR, CDR2 FQNEAQ, per germline (reference sequence). Trimming left V 6 bases short and J 0 bases short, with 21 bases between. The CDR3 loop is CASSHHRDGVYSNQPQHF. The CDR3 nucleotides are TGTGCCAGCAGTCACCACAGGGACGGAGTGTATAGCAATCAGCCCCAGCATTTT.